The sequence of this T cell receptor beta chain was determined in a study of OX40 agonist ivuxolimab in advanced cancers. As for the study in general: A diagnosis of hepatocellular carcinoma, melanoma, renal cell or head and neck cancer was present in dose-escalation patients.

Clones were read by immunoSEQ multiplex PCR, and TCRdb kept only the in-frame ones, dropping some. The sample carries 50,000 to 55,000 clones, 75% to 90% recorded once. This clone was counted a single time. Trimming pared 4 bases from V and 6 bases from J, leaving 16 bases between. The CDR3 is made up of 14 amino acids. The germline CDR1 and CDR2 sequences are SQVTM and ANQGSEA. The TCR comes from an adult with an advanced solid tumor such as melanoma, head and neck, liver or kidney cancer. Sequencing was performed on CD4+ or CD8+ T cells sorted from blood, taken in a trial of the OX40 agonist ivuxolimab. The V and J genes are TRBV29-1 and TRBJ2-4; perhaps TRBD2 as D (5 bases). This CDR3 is CSVGESPLGNIQYF. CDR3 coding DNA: TGCAGCGTTGGGGAGAGCCCGTTGGGAAACATTCAGTACTTC.